This T cell receptor (beta chain) originates from a study of control samples from healthy donors and cancer patients. Looked up from germline, CDR1 is GTSNPN and CDR2 is SVGIG (reference sequence). The CDR3 sequence is 13 residues long. After removal of 1 base from V and 5 bases from J, the junction contained 4 bases not matched to a gene. Repertoires were generated with immunoSEQ multiplex PCR, while TCRdb's copy carries only in-frame clones and drops some. There are roughly 200,000 clones in the sample; 90% to 95% occur only once, and roughly 1.5% lies in the top ten. The rearrangement links TRBV30 to TRBJ2-7; 8 bases line up with TRBD1. The clonotype originates from a man aged 18 to 29 in good health. Sequenced sample: blood. The CDR3 loop reads CAWSAGQGNEQYF. The CDR3 bases are TGTGCCTGGAGTGCTGGACAGGGTAACGAGCAGTACTTC.